A single sample gave rise to the 30 T cell receptor beta chains below, sequenced in a study of PD-L1 blockade in urothelial cancer. Sequencing used immunoSEQ multiplex PCR; TCRdb keeps in-frame clones, though not all of them. The data show about 57,000 clones, roughly 76% seen once. The time point is: pretreatment peripheral blood. Material: PBMCs, obtained around atezolizumab (anti-PD-L1) treatment. These receptors all come from a man aged 65 to 79 with urothelial cancer.

This clone has ten or more counts. This chain uses TRBV4-1 with TRBJ1-5, with D possibly being TRBD1 (6 bases). The CDR3 spans 14 residues. Germline V gene lookup returns CDR1 MGHRA and CDR2 YSYEKL. V lost 3 bases and J 4 bases, leaving 10 bases between the germline ends. The CDR3 DNA follows: TGCGCCAGCAGCCAGACAGGTCTGAATCAGCCCCAGCATTTT. Translating it yields CASSQTGLNQPQHF.

The V and J genes are TRBV19 and TRBJ2-1; 12 bases map to TRBD1. V lost 5 bases, J lost 8 bases, and 7 bases stayed unmatched. CDR3 length: 15 residues. CDR1 and CDR2 (germline): LNHDA, SQIVND (reference sequence). The CDR3 DNA reads TGTGCCAGTAGTGTTGGGACAGGGGGCCGGGATGAGCAGTTCTTC. Its protein is CASSVGTGGRDEQFF.

The chain has TRBV7-3 and TRBJ1-6; 8 bases map to TRBD1. Trimming at V came to 3 bases and at J to 9 bases, leaving 4 bases not matched to a gene. CDR1 is SGHTA and CDR2 is FQGTGA in the germline V gene. CDR3 size: 14 residues. The CDR3 protein is CASSLGQVSSPLHF. The CDR3 bases are TGTGCCAGCAGCTTGGGACAGGTTTCTTCACCCCTCCACTTT.

This chain joins TRBV11-3 and TRBJ2-7; D is unclear. The V and J ends lost 2 bases and 6 bases respectively, with 14 bases between them. Germline CDR1 SGHNT, CDR2 YENEEA. The CDR3 is made up of 14 amino acids. This CDR3 is CASSLSGLGSEQYF. The CDR3 DNA reads TGTGCCAGCAGCTTAAGTGGTCTGGGCTCCGAGCAGTACTTC.

The chain joins TRBV27 to TRBJ2-7, with 10 bases identical to TRBD2. With V trimmed by 6 bases and J by 0 bases, 8 bases remained unmatched. The CDR3 runs to 16 residues. Germline lookup yields CDR1 MNHEY and CDR2 SMNVEV (reference sequence). In nucleotides, the CDR3 is TGTGCCAGCAGGGCTAGACTAGCGGGCCACTCCTACGAGCAGTACTTC. It codes for CASRARLAGHSYEQYF.

This chain joins TRBV6-1 and TRBJ1-3; D call uncertain. V was cut by 0 bases and J by 0 bases, with 9 bases left in between. The CDR3 contains 16 residues. Looked up from germline, CDR1 is MNHNS and CDR2 is SASEGT. This CDR3 is CASSEALGGSGNTIYF. CDR3 nucleotides: TGTGCCAGCAGTGAAGCGCTTGGCGGCTCTGGAAACACCATATATTTT.

The chain employs TRBV11-1 and TRBJ2-2, with D unclear. CDR1 is SGHAT, CDR2 FQDESV, per germline (reference sequence). The CDR3 contains 12 residues. The V end was cut by 5 bases, the J end by 3 bases, with 4 bases between. This chain's CDR3 is CASSRDTGELFF. The DNA of the CDR3 is TGTGCCAGCAGCCGTGACACCGGGGAGCTGTTTTTT.

The chain is built from TRBV7-9 and TRBJ2-2; TRBD1 aligns across 9 bases. The V and J ends lost 2 bases and 7 bases, in that order; junction bases with no gene match: 14. This CDR3 spans 18 amino acids. CDR1 is SEHNR and CDR2 is FQNEAQ in the germline V gene (reference sequence). The CDR3 protein is CASSLRPTGGQRVGELFF. In nucleotides, the CDR3 is TGTGCCAGCAGCTTAAGGCCGACAGGGGGACAACGAGTCGGGGAGCTGTTTTTT.

The rearrangement uses TRBV19 and TRBJ1-1; D is perhaps TRBD1 (6 bases). The germline V and J ends were trimmed by 2 bases and 4 bases, with 17 bases remaining between them. Germline values: CDR1 LNHDA, CDR2 SQIVND (reference sequence). The CDR3 is 16 amino acids. DNA for the CDR3: TGTGCCAGTAGTATATCATCAGGGGCGCATTTCACTGAAGCTTTCTTT. Its protein is CASSISSGAHFTEAFF. The full variable domain, completed using reference TRBV19 and TRBJ1-1, is DGGITQSPKYLFRKEGQNVTLSCEQNLNHDAMYWYRQDPGQGLRLIYYSQIVNDFQKGDIAEGYSVSREKKESFPLTVTSAQKNPTAFYLCASSISSGAHFTEAFFGQGTRLTVV.

The sample holds one count of this clone. V gene TRBV15 combines with J gene TRBJ2-1; 9 bases are shared with TRBD2. Trimming took 4 bases from V and 8 from J; bases not matched to a gene: 12. Germline V gene data show CDR1 as LNHNV and CDR2 as YYDKDF (reference sequence). CDR3 length: 16 amino acids. CDR3: CATSTESGRFWDEQFF. The DNA of the CDR3 is TGTGCCACCAGCACCGAGAGCGGGAGGTTCTGGGATGAGCAGTTCTTC.

CDR3 protein: CASSQSLAFQETQYF. CDR3 DNA sequence: TGTGCCAGCAGCCAGTCGCTAGCGTTTCAAGAGACCCAGTACTTC. The chain links TRBV14 to TRBJ2-5; a possible D gene is TRBD2 (6 bases). V lost 3 bases and J 2 bases, leaving 13 bases between the germline ends. Germline assignment: CDR1 SGHDN and CDR2 FVKESK. The CDR3 covers 15 residues.

The CDR3 region is CASVSDLDNEQFF. The CDR3, as DNA: TGTGCCAGCGTAAGCGATCTCGACAATGAGCAGTTCTTC. This chain links TRBV2 with TRBJ2-1; D is uncertain. The germline gives CDR1 SNHLY, CDR2 FYNNEI. The V end lost 8 bases, the J end lost 5 bases, and 13 bases lay between the germline ends. This CDR3 has 13 amino acids.

This chain uses TRBV14 with TRBJ2-1; maybe TRBD2 (5 bases). This CDR3 spans 16 amino acids. Germline CDR1 and CDR2: SGHDN and FVKESK. The germline V and J ends were trimmed by 4 bases and 0 bases, with 13 bases remaining between them. The CDR3 coding sequence is TGTGCCAGCAGCCTTAGAGGGTTCAGCTCCTACAATGAGCAGTTCTTC. Its translation: CASSLRGFSSYNEQFF.

CDR3 amino acids: CASSLDQVSYEQYF. The CDR3 DNA is TGTGCCAGCAGCTTGGATCAGGTGAGCTACGAGCAGTACTTC. This chain links TRBV5-4 with TRBJ2-7; D ambiguous. The CDR3 consists of 14 residues. Trimming cost V 0 bases and J 3 bases, with 10 bases left between them. Germline lookup yields CDR1 SGHNT and CDR2 YYREEE (reference sequence).

The chain couples TRBV7-8 to TRBJ1-5, with D possibly matching TRBD1 (5 bases). This CDR3 is built from 16 residues. Deletions cut 2 bases from V and 0 bases from J, with 11 bases between. Germline-derived CDR1 and CDR2 are SGHVS and FQNEAQ. The CDR3 is CASSLLGQFSNQPQHF. CDR3 sequence (DNA): TGTGCCAGCAGCTTACTGGGGCAGTTTAGCAATCAGCCCCAGCATTTT.

This clone was seen once. The rearrangement joins TRBV19 to TRBJ2-5; 9 nucleotides agree with TRBD2. The germline V gene has CDR1 LNHDA and CDR2 SQIVND (reference sequence). With 6 bases clipped from V and 3 bases from J, the junction kept 5 bases outside the gene matches. This CDR3 is 14 amino acids long. The CDR3 nucleotides are TGTGCCAGTAGGGTAGCGGGAGCGAAAGAGACCCAGTACTTC. Translated, it gives CASRVAGAKETQYF.

The chain recombines TRBV7-9 with TRBJ2-5; D gene uncertain. The CDR3 consists of 13 residues. The germline V gene encodes CDR1 SEHNR and CDR2 FQNEAQ (reference sequence). Trimming removed 6 bases at V and 0 bases at J, with 8 bases between. CDR3 amino acids: CASSRGDQETQYF. CDR3 in DNA: TGTGCCAGCAGTCGCGGAGACCAAGAGACCCAGTACTTC. Drawing the rest from reference TRBV7-9 and TRBJ2-5, the complete variable domain is DTGVSQNPRHKITKRGQNVTFRCDPISEHNRLYWYRQTLGQGPEFLTYFQNEAQLEKSRLLSDRFSAERPKGSFSTLEIQRTEQGDSAMYLCASSRGDQETQYFGPGTRLLVL.

The J gene is TRBJ2-6, the V gene TRBV6-5, with D possibly TRBD2 on 6 matching bases. The CDR3 loop spans 15 amino acids. V was clipped by 5 bases and J by 7 bases, with 15 bases between them. The germline gives CDR1 MNHEY, CDR2 SVGAGI. The CDR3 is CASSPPRAGANVLTF. CDR3 DNA sequence: TGTGCCAGCAGTCCCCCCCGGGCGGGAGCCAACGTCCTGACTTTC.

The chain has TRBV6-6 and TRBJ2-1; TRBD1 matches at 10 bases. Germline lookup yields CDR1 MNHNY and CDR2 SVGAGI (reference sequence). The V gene end was trimmed by 4 bases and the J gene end by 7 bases; junction bases not matched to a gene: 7. The CDR3 runs to 15 residues. The CDR3 here is CASSSVRQGANEQFF. The CDR3 DNA follows: TGTGCCAGCAGTTCCGTAAGACAGGGGGCGAATGAGCAGTTCTTC.

This sequence joins TRBV27 and TRBJ2-3; weak D call: TRBD2 (5 bases). The CDR3 is made up of 14 amino acids. The germline V and J ends were trimmed by 6 bases and 4 bases, with 14 bases remaining between them. Germline V CDR1 and CDR2: MNHEY, SMNVEV (reference sequence). In nucleotides, the CDR3 is TGTGCCAGCAGCCAACTGAGAGGGCCAGATACGCAGTATTTT. Translated: CASSQLRGPDTQYF.

The V gene is TRBV13, the J gene TRBJ2-2; D is possibly TRBD1 (6 bases). With 3 bases removed from V and 4 bases from J, the gap between germline ends came to 12 bases. Germline V gives CDR1 PRHDT, CDR2 FYEKMQ (reference sequence). The CDR3 runs 15 residues. CDR3: CASSLRRDTTGELFF. In DNA form, the CDR3 reads TGTGCCAGCAGCTTGAGACGGGACACCACCGGGGAGCTGTTTTTT.

CDR3 in amino acids: CASSLSPSGANEQFF. CDR3 sequence (DNA): TGCGCCAGCAGCTTATCGCCTAGCGGGGCCAATGAGCAGTTCTTC. The rearrangement links TRBV5-1 to TRBJ2-1; 9 nucleotides match TRBD2. The CDR3 has 15 amino acids. V was pared by 2 bases and J by 6 bases, with 6 bases of the junction left unmatched. Germline CDR1 reads SGHRS; CDR2 reads YFSETQ.

The CDR3 sequence: CASSLDSTGRGGAFF. CDR3 sequence (DNA): TGTGCCAGCAGCTTAGATTCTACGGGCAGGGGTGGGGCTTTCTTT. The chain combines TRBV11-2 with TRBJ1-1, with a possible D match to TRBD1 (6 bases). Germline loops: CDR1 SGHAT, CDR2 FQNNGV. V dropped 0 bases and J dropped 11 bases, with 19 bases sitting between them. This CDR3 is 15 amino acids long.

The chain is built from TRBV7-2 and TRBJ1-2, with 8 bases that match TRBD1. Trimming removed 7 bases from V and 6 bases from J; junction bases left unmatched: 7. The CDR3 sequence is 13 residues long. Germline V gene data show CDR1 as SGHTA and CDR2 as FQGNSA. The CDR3 region has the DNA TGTGCCAGCACCGCCGACAGGGGTAATGGCTACACCTTC. Protein: CASTADRGNGYTF.

The chain links TRBV10-3 to TRBJ2-2; a weak D match, TRBD1 (5 bases). Trimming pared 5 bases from V and 4 bases from J, leaving 17 bases between. CDR1 is ENHRY and CDR2 is SYGVKD in the germline V gene. This CDR3 comprises 16 residues. CDR3 sequence (DNA): TGTGCCATCAGTCATAAAAAGACAGAGGCCACCGGGGAGCTGTTTTTT. This encodes CAISHKKTEATGELFF.

This clone was counted once. This sequence joins TRBV6-5 and TRBJ2-7; possibly TRBD1 for D (6 bases). Germline lookup yields CDR1 MNHEY and CDR2 SVGAGI. V was shortened by 6 bases and J by 0 bases, with 15 bases between the two germline ends. CDR3 size: 15 residues. Here the CDR3 reads CASSPAGASSYEQYF. CDR3 bases: TGTGCCAGCAGCCCCGCAGGGGCGAGCTCCTACGAGCAGTACTTC.

The chain combines TRBV11-2 with TRBJ2-1; TRBD2 agrees at 9 bases. From germline, CDR1 is SGHAT and CDR2 FQNNGV. Trimming took 4 bases from V and 8 from J; bases not matched to a gene: 9. The CDR3 is 15 amino acids. The CDR3 nucleotides are TGTGCCAGCAGCTCCGTCGCTAGCGGGAACCATGAGCAGTTCTTC. Amino acids: CASSSVASGNHEQFF.

The rearrangement joins TRBV6-5 to TRBJ2-7; TRBD2 might be the D (5 bases). The CDR3 loop spans 15 amino acids. Germline V gene lookup returns CDR1 MNHEY and CDR2 SVGAGI. V lost 0 bases to trimming and J lost 6 bases, with 15 bases between them. CDR3 sequence reads: CASSYSGNTAGEQYF. CDR3 DNA: TGTGCCAGCAGTTACTCCGGGAACACGGCAGGCGAGCAGTACTTC.

The CDR3: CASSKIQGKETQYF. In DNA, the CDR3 is TGTGCCAGCAGCAAGATTCAGGGGAAAGAGACCCAGTACTTC. The chain couples TRBV7-2 to TRBJ2-5; D possibly corresponds to TRBD1 (6 bases). The CDR3 is 14 amino acids. The V end lost 5 bases, the J end lost 3 bases, and 13 bases lay between the germline ends. CDR1 and CDR2 (germline): SGHTA, FQGNSA. Drawing the rest from reference TRBV7-2 and TRBJ2-5, the complete variable domain is GAGVSQSPSNKVTEKGKDVELRCDPISGHTALYWYRQSLGQGLEFLIYFQGNSAPDKSGLPSDRFSAERTGGSVSTLTIQRTQQEDSAVYLCASSKIQGKETQYFGPGTRLLVL.

This chain links TRBV4-1 with TRBJ1-2; D might be TRBD1 (5 bases). Germline values: CDR1 MGHRA, CDR2 YSYEKL. The CDR3 covers 14 residues. V was pared by 0 bases and J by 2 bases, with 7 bases between. CDR3 amino acids: CASSQEPGNYGYTF. The CDR3 nucleotides read TGCGCCAGCAGCCAAGAACCAGGGAACTATGGCTACACCTTC.